The present T cell receptor beta chain was sequenced within a study of cytomegalovirus exposure and HLA in healthy donors. With 60 Vbeta and 13 Jbeta primers, the PCR was carried out. Measured with immunoSEQ multiplex PCR; TCRdb has only the in-frame clones, and not every one. This repertoire shows over 150,000 clones, 75% found once; its top ten account for over 4.5%. The specimen sequenced was PBMCs. This clonotype was sampled from a male donor in good health and CMV-seronegative.

For the CDR3, the DNA is TGTGCCAGCAGCTCCCCCCGGGAGGCGTACCATACGCAGTATTTT. Protein: CASSSPREAYHTQYF. The rearrangement joins TRBV11-3 to TRBJ2-3; 7 bases agree with TRBD2. The CDR3 covers 15 residues. The V segment lost 4 bases and the J segment 7 bases; nucleotides outside the gene matches: 11. Germline V gene sequence: CDR1 SGHNT, CDR2 YENEEA.